Below, 30 T cell receptor beta chains from the same sample are listed, as sequenced in a study of circulating CD8 cells and anti-PD-1 response in melanoma. Four subsets defined by PD-1 and/or TIGIT were sorted from live CD3+CD8+TCRalphabeta+ cells. Each library started from roughly 16 ng of total RNA using the QIAseq Immune Repertoire TCR panel. A single record per CDR3 protein comes from TCRdb applying MiXCR to the reads. Of approximately 900 distinct CDR3 sequences listed, around 8.7% are singletons. This material consisted of CD8+ T cells from PBMCs, taken at baseline or after one month of anti-PD-1 therapy (not recorded which). Source of these receptors: a human donor with melanoma.

Of note for this clonotype: Possible read error: a much larger clone is one base away. The conserved closing phenylalanine or tryptophan is absent in this CDR3, likely reflecting a read error. V gene TRBV27 combines with J gene TRBJ2-4; D perhaps matches TRBD2 (5 bases). Deletions cut 3 bases from V and 9 bases from J, with 12 bases between. Germline assignment: CDR1 MNHEY and CDR2 SMNVEV (reference sequence). The CDR3 spans 13 residues. CDR3 region: CASSFVRAGIQYL. The CDR3, as DNA: TGTGCCAGCAGTTTCGTAAGGGCGGGCATTCAGTACCTC.

By sample fraction, this clonotype is medium-sized. The chain joins TRBV9 to TRBJ2-3, with D possibly TRBD2 on 7 matching bases. This CDR3 has 16 amino acids. CDR1 is SGDLS, CDR2 YYNGEE, per germline. Trimming removed 4 bases at V and 2 bases at J, with 17 bases between. CDR3 protein: CASSLRAGAVTDTQYF. The CDR3 region has the DNA TGTGCCAGCAGCTTACGGGCGGGGGCCGTCACAGATACGCAGTATTTT.

Concerning this clonotype: A clone one base away is much larger, so this may be a read error. The gene calls are TRBV27 and TRBJ1-2, with D tentatively TRBD1 (6 bases). This CDR3 comprises 17 residues. CDR1 is MNHEY, CDR2 SMNVEV, per germline (reference sequence). V was shortened by 6 bases and J by 5 bases, with 25 bases between the two germline ends. The CDR3: CASSPAKGVVTNYGYTF. In DNA, the CDR3 is TGTGCCAGCAGCCCCGCGAAGGGGGTCGTTACGAATTATGGCTACACCTTC.

About this clonotype itself: At one end, the junction sequence differs from germline, possibly due to a read error. The chain combines TRBV6-5 with TRBJ2-5; D unclear. CDR1 and CDR2 (germline): MNHEY, SVGAGI. The CDR3 covers 13 residues. This chain's CDR3 is CASSYHPAETQCF. CDR3 coding DNA: TGTGCCAGCAGTTACCACCCGGCGGAGACCCAGTGCTTC.

The V gene is TRBV3-1, the J gene TRBJ2-7; no reliable D call. The CDR3 contains 15 residues. Germline assignment: CDR1 LGHDT and CDR2 YNNKEL (reference sequence). Trimming took off 4 bases at V and 2 bases at J, with 15 bases between the two ends. This CDR3 reads CASSPTDGPAYEQYF. Written as DNA, the CDR3 is TGTGCCAGCAGCCCTACGGACGGACCAGCCTACGAGCAGTACTTC.

By share of the sample, this clonotype is medium-sized (0.01 to 0.1%). V usage is TRBV27 and J usage is TRBJ2-5, with 8 nucleotides matching TRBD2. V dropped 4 bases and J dropped 1; count of bases not matched to a gene: 11. Per germline, CDR1 MNHEY and CDR2 SMNVEV (reference sequence). This CDR3 is built from 17 residues. The CDR3 here is CASSSAGGDEGQETQYF. Written as DNA, the CDR3 is TGTGCCAGCAGTTCCGCCGGGGGGGACGAGGGCCAAGAGACCCAGTACTTC.

This clonotype is classed as large. V gene TRBV29-1 combines with J gene TRBJ2-7; D tentatively reads TRBD1 or TRBD2 (5 bases each). CDR1 and CDR2 (germline): SQVTM, ANQGSEA. V dropped 5 bases and J dropped 0 bases, with 8 bases sitting between them. The CDR3 runs 12 residues. The CDR3 loop reads CSVRGFSYEQYF. In DNA form, the CDR3 reads TGCAGCGTTCGGGGCTTCTCCTACGAGCAGTACTTC.

By share, this clonotype counts as medium-sized (0.01 to 0.1%). This chain joins TRBV27 and TRBJ2-7; the match to TRBD2 covers 7 bases. CDR3 size: 15 residues. V was pared by 6 bases and J by 0 bases, with 8 bases of the junction left unmatched. Germline-derived CDR1 and CDR2 are MNHEY and SMNVEV (reference sequence). The CDR3 region has the DNA TGTGCCAGCAGCCATGACTGGGGGGGCTCCTACGAGCAGTACTTC. Its protein product is CASSHDWGGSYEQYF.

By frequency in the sample, this clonotype is medium-sized. The chain carries TRBV2 and TRBJ2-5; 14 positions agree with TRBD2. The J segment lost 0 bases and the V segment lost 8 bases, leaving 5 bases of the junction unmatched. Germline CDR1 SNHLY, CDR2 FYNNEI. The CDR3 is 16 amino acids. The DNA for the CDR3 is TGTGCCAGCCGAGGACTAGCGGGGGGATACCAAGAGACCCAGTACTTC. It specifies CASRGLAGGYQETQYF.

By share, this clonotype counts as medium-sized. The chain joins TRBV19 to TRBJ2-2; 12 bases fit TRBD2. V lost 10 bases, J lost 4 bases, and 13 bases stayed unmatched. The CDR3 runs 17 residues. Germline loops: CDR1 LNHDA, CDR2 SQIVND (reference sequence). The CDR3 loop reads CATRGLAGPTGTGELFF. CDR3 in DNA: TGTGCCACCCGAGGACTAGCGGGGCCGACAGGCACCGGGGAGCTGTTTTTT.

By frequency in the sample, this clonotype is medium-sized. The chain employs TRBV19 and TRBJ2-3; 10 bases line up with TRBD2. The CDR3 covers 16 residues. Germline values: CDR1 LNHDA, CDR2 SQIVND (reference sequence). V trimming: 2 bases; J trimming: 4 bases; junction bases outside the gene matches: 6. The CDR3 DNA sequence: TGTGCCAGTAGTATATTAAGCGGGGGGGCCGCAGATACGCAGTATTTT. Protein: CASSILSGGAADTQYF. Supplemented by reference TRBV19 and TRBJ2-3, the full variable domain reads DGGITQSPKYLFRKEGQNVTLSCEQNLNHDAMYWYRQDPGQGLRLIYYSQIVNDFQKGDIAEGYSVSREKKESFPLTVTSAQKNPTAFYLCASSILSGGAADTQYFGPGTRLTVL.

This clonotype qualifies as medium-sized. The chain's CDR3 is CITDVNTEAFF. The CDR3 DNA sequence: TGCATCACGGACGTGAACACTGAAGCTTTCTTT. V and J are TRBV29-1 and TRBJ1-1; no clear D gene. The germline gives CDR1 SQVTM, CDR2 ANQGSEA. The CDR3 has 11 amino acids.

By share of the sample, this clonotype is medium-sized. The CDR3 sequence: CASSQLGVDEQYF. The CDR3 nucleotides are TGCGCCAGCAGCCAACTAGGGGTCGACGAGCAGTACTTC. The V call is TRBV4-1, the J call TRBJ2-7; tentatively, D is TRBD1 (5 bases). The CDR3 spans 13 residues. The germline V gene encodes CDR1 MGHRA and CDR2 YSYEKL. Between the trimmed V and J ends, which lost 2 bases and 5 bases, there was a span of 10 bases.

This clonotype is medium-sized. The CDR3 region has the DNA TGTGCCAGCAGCAAAGGTATCCCGGGACCAGGAGGCTATGAGCAGTTCTTC. Encoded protein: CASSKGIPGPGGYEQFF. The chain has TRBV21-1 and TRBJ2-1; TRBD1 is the table's D call, not checked against the DNA. TRBV21-1 is a known pseudogene. This CDR3 region has 17 residues.

This clonotype was seen more than once but under ten times. This may come from a read error, since a much larger clone is one base off. The CDR3 here is CASGPSVVYEQFF. Written as DNA, the CDR3 is TGTGCCAGTGGTCCCTCCGTGGTCTATGAGCAGTTCTTC. The chain carries TRBV19 and TRBJ2-1; D is unresolved. The CDR3 totals 13 residues. V shed 8 bases and J shed 8 bases, with 16 bases lying between them. The germline gives CDR1 LNHDA, CDR2 SQIVND (reference sequence). Full variable domain (remainder filled in from reference TRBV19 and TRBJ2-1): DGGITQSPKYLFRKEGQNVTLSCEQNLNHDAMYWYRQDPGQGLRLIYYSQIVNDFQKGDIAEGYSVSREKKESFPLTVTSAQKNPTAFYLCASGPSVVYEQFFGPGTRLTVL.

By share, this clonotype counts as medium-sized. The genes are TRBV19 and TRBJ2-3; possibly TRBD2 for D (5 bases). CDR1 LNHDA and CDR2 SQIVND come from the germline V gene (reference sequence). This CDR3 is built from 16 residues. V lost 3 bases and J lost 0, with 13 bases in between. The CDR3 region is CASSIGVSPSTDTQYF. The CDR3 DNA sequence: TGTGCCAGTAGTATCGGGGTCAGTCCTAGCACAGATACGCAGTATTTT.

By share, this clonotype ranks as medium-sized. The V call is TRBV14, the J call TRBJ2-7, with D possibly being TRBD1 (6 bases). The CDR3 is 16 amino acids. Looked up from germline, CDR1 is SGHDN and CDR2 is FVKESK. Trimming removed 5 bases from V and 0 bases from J, with 17 bases in between. The CDR3 DNA follows: TGTGCCAGCAGCATACAACAGGGTGAGAACTCCTACGAGCAGTACTTC. It specifies CASSIQQGENSYEQYF.

The table lists this clonotype with a few counts. This chain joins TRBV28 and TRBJ2-7, with D perhaps assigned TRBD1 or TRBD2 (5 bases each). Trimming took 7 bases from V and 4 from J, leaving 14 bases between them. The CDR3 spans 13 residues. Germline lookup yields CDR1 MDHEN and CDR2 SYDVKM. The CDR3 spells CASTGLLGYEQYF. CDR3 coding DNA: TGTGCCAGCACGGGGCTCCTTGGGTACGAGCAGTACTTC.

Judged by abundance, this clonotype is medium-sized. The chain couples TRBV7-2 to TRBJ2-5, with 10 nucleotides matching TRBD2. V lost 1 base to trimming and J lost 0 bases; unmatched junction nucleotides: 5. Germline V lookup: CDR1 SGHTA, CDR2 FQGNSA. The CDR3 has 17 amino acids. CDR3 in amino acids: CASSLGLAGADQETQYF. CDR3 DNA: TGTGCCAGCAGCTTAGGGCTAGCGGGGGCGGACCAAGAGACCCAGTACTTC. Full variable domain (outside the CDR3, taken from reference TRBV7-2 and TRBJ2-5): GAGVSQSPSNKVTEKGKDVELRCDPISGHTALYWYRQSLGQGLEFLIYFQGNSAPDKSGLPSDRFSAERTGGSVSTLTIQRTQQEDSAVYLCASSLGLAGADQETQYFGPGTRLLVL.

By share of the sample, this clonotype is medium-sized. CDR3 sequence: CASSVLADTQYF. CDR3 nucleotides: TGTGCCAGCAGCGTCCTTGCAGATACGCAGTATTTT. The gene calls are TRBV9 and TRBJ2-3; D not certain. The V and J ends lost 2 bases and 4 bases respectively, with 5 bases between them. The CDR3 covers 12 residues. The germline V gene has CDR1 SGDLS and CDR2 YYNGEE.

Sample share makes this clonotype medium-sized. The chain is built from TRBV9 and TRBJ2-3, with 10 nucleotides matching TRBD2. This CDR3 comprises 16 residues. V gave up 4 bases and J gave up 0 bases; unmatched junction bases: 5. Germline V CDR1 and CDR2: SGDLS, YYNGEE. The CDR3 here is CASSTVAGGSTDTQYF. For the CDR3, the DNA is TGTGCCAGCAGCACCGTAGCGGGGGGAAGCACAGATACGCAGTATTTT.

This clonotype is labeled as medium-sized. The CDR3 reads CASSPSVQPLHEKLFF. The DNA of the CDR3 is TGTGCCAGCAGCCCATCTGTACAGCCACTCCACGAAAAACTGTTTTTT. J is TRBJ1-4 and V is TRBV7-2; D ambiguous. The germline gives CDR1 SGHTA, CDR2 FQGNSA. This CDR3 spans 16 amino acids. V lost 5 bases and J 8 bases, leaving 21 bases between the germline ends.

This clonotype has a handful of counts. A much larger clonotype is one base distant, so this may be a read error. The V gene is TRBV7-2, the J gene TRBJ2-3; 7 bases agree with TRBD2. The CDR3 sequence is 15 residues long. Per germline, CDR1 SGHTA and CDR2 FQGNSA. V shed 5 bases and J 5 bases; nucleotides not matched to a gene: 10. CDR3 sequence (DNA): TGTGCCAGCAGCGCCGGGACTACCGGGGAAGATACGCAGTATTTT. Its translation: CASSAGTTGEDTQYF.

In the case of this clonotype: Being one base from a much bigger clone, this may be a read error. The chain carries TRBV19 and TRBJ2-7, with TRBD1 as a possible D gene (5 bases). The CDR3 contains 15 residues. Germline values: CDR1 LNHDA, CDR2 SQIVND (reference sequence). Trimming removed 6 bases from V and 4 bases from J, with 19 bases in between. The CDR3 spells CASSQQEPPLYEQYF. CDR3 coding DNA: TGTGCCAGTAGCCAACAGGAGCCCCCCCTATACGAGCAGTACTTC. Based on the CDR3 plus reference TRBV19 and TRBJ2-7, the full variable domain is DGGITQSPKYLFRKEGQNVTLSCEQNLNHDAMYWYRQDPGQGLRLIYYSQIVNDFQKGDIAEGYSVSREKKESFPLTVTSAQKNPTAFYLCASSQQEPPLYEQYFGPGTRLTVT.

Judged by abundance, this clonotype is medium-sized. The chain couples TRBV29-1 to TRBJ2-7; D is undetermined. Trimming stripped 1 base from V and 1 base from J, with 8 bases between. Germline V lookup: CDR1 SQVTM, CDR2 ANQGSEA. The CDR3 totals 13 residues. CDR3 protein: CSVEAAGSYEQYF. CDR3 bases: TGCAGCGTTGAAGCGGCAGGTTCCTACGAGCAGTACTTC.

In its sample, this clonotype is medium-sized. This chain uses TRBV7-2 with TRBJ2-3, with 14 bases matching TRBD2. CDR1 and CDR2 (germline): SGHTA, FQGNSA. The length of the CDR3 is 17 residues. The ends lost 5 bases at V and 6 bases at J; junction bases unmatched: 10. The CDR3 sequence: CASSPGLAGARGDTQYF. CDR3 bases: TGTGCCAGCAGCCCGGGACTAGCGGGGGCGCGGGGGGATACGCAGTATTTT.

This clonotype is medium-sized within its sample. CDR3 nucleotide sequence: TGTGCCAGCCTATACAGGAACACTGAAGCTTTCTTT. It specifies CASLYRNTEAFF. The chain employs TRBV19 and TRBJ1-1; D is uncertain. The CDR3 is made up of 12 amino acids. Germline V lookup: CDR1 LNHDA, CDR2 SQIVND (reference sequence). V lost 9 bases and J 1 base, leaving 9 bases between the germline ends.

Sample share makes this clonotype medium-sized (0.01 to 0.1%). The V call is TRBV24-1, the J call TRBJ2-1; TRBD1 agrees at 8 bases. Trimming at V came to 9 bases and at J to 4 bases, leaving 4 bases not matched to a gene. CDR1 and CDR2 (germline): KGHDR, SFDVKD. The CDR3 has 13 amino acids. The CDR3 sequence: CATGQGTYNEQFF. Written as DNA, the CDR3 is TGTGCCACCGGACAGGGAACATACAATGAGCAGTTCTTC.

The chain joins TRBV29-1 to TRBJ1-1, with D possibly being TRBD1 (6 bases). Germline CDR1 reads SQVTM; CDR2 reads ANQGSEA. This CDR3 spans 10 amino acids. V dropped 6 bases and J dropped 10 bases, with 12 bases sitting between them. The CDR3 loop reads CSVSGEGAFF. CDR3 bases: TGCAGCGTATCAGGGGAGGGAGCTTTCTTT.

This clonotype is classed as medium-sized. The J gene is TRBJ2-3, the V gene TRBV27, with TRBD2 identical over 14 bases. CDR1 and CDR2 from the germline V gene are MNHEY and SMNVEV (reference sequence). The CDR3 totals 14 residues. V shed 4 bases, J shed 8 bases, and the junction held 2 bases outside the gene matches. The CDR3 DNA reads TGTGCCAGCAGTTCAGGACTAGCGGGGGGTACGCAGTATTTT. It encodes CASSSGLAGGTQYF.